This TCR beta chain was sequenced for a study of blood T cell repertoires in COVID-19. Looking at the study overall: Whether acute or convalescent, the COVID-19 samples came from the United States, Italy and Spain.

Original methodology: Amplifying reference gene primers gave estimates of nucleated cell counts. Measured with immunoSEQ multiplex PCR; TCRdb has only the in-frame clones, and not every one. D and trimming were read from the DNA, whereas the V and J calls and clone size are those reported in that table. The data contain about 400,000 clones, around nine tenths of them singletons. The CDR3 loop spans 15 amino acids. The germline CDR1 and CDR2 sequences are MNHEY and SVGAGI. Trimming stripped 8 bases from V and 7 bases from J, with 21 bases between. Sequencing was carried out using peripheral blood. This clonotype originated in a woman aged 25 to 39 with acute or convalescent COVID-19. The V and J genes are TRBV6-5 and TRBJ2-1, with D possibly TRBD2 on 7 matching bases. The CDR3 reads CASDSGLGAFNEQFF. DNA for the CDR3: TGTGCCAGCGATAGCGGGCTGGGGGCCTTTAATGAGCAGTTCTTC.